This paragraph reports one T cell receptor (beta chain). No antigen is known for it. This specimen belongs to a study of monozygotic twins with cystic fibrosis. Study-wide findings and caveats: In this small cohort, shared CDR3 numbers showed no association with age, concordance or disease severity. Clonality was generally low (median around 0.009), higher in the most severe patients.

Generated by immunoSEQ multiplex PCR, the TCRdb table keeps only in-frame clones and is missing some. The sample gives approximately 21,000 clones, approximately 90% of which show up once; more than 0.9% is in the top ten. The CDR3 totals 16 residues. V lost 6 bases to trimming and J lost 4 bases, with 19 bases between them. The germline V gene encodes CDR1 MNHEY and CDR2 SMNVEV (reference sequence). The TCR originated in a woman in her twenties or thirties with cystic fibrosis. The V gene is TRBV27, the J gene TRBJ1-5; D gene unclear. Sequenced material: blood. CDR3 region: CASSEGLGRLNQPQHF. CDR3 coding DNA: TGTGCCAGCAGCGAAGGACTCGGCAGACTAAATCAGCCCCAGCATTTT.